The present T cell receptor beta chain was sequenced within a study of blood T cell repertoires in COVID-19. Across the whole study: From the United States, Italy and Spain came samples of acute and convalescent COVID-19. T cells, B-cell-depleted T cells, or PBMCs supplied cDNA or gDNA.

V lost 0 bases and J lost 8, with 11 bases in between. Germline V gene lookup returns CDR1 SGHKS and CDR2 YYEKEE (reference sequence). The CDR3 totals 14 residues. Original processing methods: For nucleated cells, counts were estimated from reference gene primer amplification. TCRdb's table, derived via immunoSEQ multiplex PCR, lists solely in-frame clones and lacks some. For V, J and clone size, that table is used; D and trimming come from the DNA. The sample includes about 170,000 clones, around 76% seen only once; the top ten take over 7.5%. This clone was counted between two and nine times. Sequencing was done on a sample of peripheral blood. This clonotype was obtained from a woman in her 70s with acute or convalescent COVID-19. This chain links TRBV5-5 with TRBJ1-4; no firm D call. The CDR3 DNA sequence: TGTGCCAGCAGCTTGGCAAGGCTGGGCGAAAAACTGTTTTTT. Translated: CASSLARLGEKLFF.